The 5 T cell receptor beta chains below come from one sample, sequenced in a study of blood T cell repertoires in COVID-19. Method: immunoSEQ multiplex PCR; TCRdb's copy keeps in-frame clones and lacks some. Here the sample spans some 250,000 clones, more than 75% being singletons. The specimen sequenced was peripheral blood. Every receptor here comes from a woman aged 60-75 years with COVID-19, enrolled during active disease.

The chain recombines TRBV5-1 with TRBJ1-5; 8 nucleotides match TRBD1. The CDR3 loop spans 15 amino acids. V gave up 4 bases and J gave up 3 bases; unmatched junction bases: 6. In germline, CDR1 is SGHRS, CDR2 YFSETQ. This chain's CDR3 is CASSALGQDNQPQHF. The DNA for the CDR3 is TGCGCCAGCAGCGCACTGGGACAGGACAATCAGCCCCAGCATTTT.

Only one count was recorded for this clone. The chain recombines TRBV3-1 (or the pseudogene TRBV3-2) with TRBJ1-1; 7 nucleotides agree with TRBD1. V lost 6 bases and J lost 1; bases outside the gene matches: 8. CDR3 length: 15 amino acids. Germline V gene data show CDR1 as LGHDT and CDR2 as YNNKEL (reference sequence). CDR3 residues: CASRQTDRENTEAFF. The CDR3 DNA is TGTGCCAGCAGACAAACAGACAGGGAGAACACTGAAGCTTTCTTT.

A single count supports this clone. The CDR3 bases are TGTGCCAGCCGGAAAGGGGTGAATCAGCCCCAGCATTTT. Encoded protein: CASRKGVNQPQHF. This chain uses TRBV28 with TRBJ1-5, with a tentative D call TRBD1 (5 bases). Germline values: CDR1 MDHEN, CDR2 SYDVKM. V lost 8 bases to trimming and J lost 4 bases, with 12 bases between them. The CDR3 totals 13 residues.

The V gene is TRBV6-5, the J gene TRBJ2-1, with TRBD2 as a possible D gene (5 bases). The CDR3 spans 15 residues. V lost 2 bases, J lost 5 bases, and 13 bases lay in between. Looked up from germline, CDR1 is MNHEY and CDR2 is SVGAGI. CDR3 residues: CASSYVGGRDNEQFF. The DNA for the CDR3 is TGTGCCAGCAGTTACGTCGGCGGGCGAGACAATGAGCAGTTCTTC.

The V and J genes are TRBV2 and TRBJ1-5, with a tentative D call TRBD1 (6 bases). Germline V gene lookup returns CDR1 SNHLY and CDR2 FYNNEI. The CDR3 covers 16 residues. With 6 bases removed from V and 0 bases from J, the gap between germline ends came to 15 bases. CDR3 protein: CASRSQGGGSNQPQHF. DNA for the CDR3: TGTGCCAGCAGATCACAGGGTGGAGGTAGCAATCAGCCCCAGCATTTT.